The sequence of this T cell receptor (beta chain) was determined in a study of human T cells and chemical hapten exposure. The time point here: pre-sensitization, week 0. As to treatment: therapeutic diphenylcyclopropenone sensitization with weekly scalp DPC. Blood collection happened ahead of applying each patch test. Unfractionated whole blood was the source of the extracted total RNA. This clonotype has ten or more counts. Original analysis: Sequenced samples showed a median of roughly 99,000 TCRs each, with counts running from around 20,000 to 690,000. Via MiXCR, TCRdb re-called the RACE reads, giving one row per CDR3 protein. These V and J calls rely on TCRdb rather than the paper's analysis. Altogether a few hundred thousand distinct CDR3 sequences are present, approximately 5% being singletons, with the ten largest covering about 8.2%. The germline CDR1 and CDR2 sequences are SGHDT and YYEEEE. The V gene end was trimmed by 4 bases and the J gene end by 6 bases; junction bases not matched to a gene: 16. The CDR3 is 17 amino acids.

The material sequenced was whole blood, taken in connection with sensitization to the hapten diphenylcyclopropenone (DPC). The clonotype originates from a woman in her late teens or twenties with alopecia areata. Some clones in this sample may be carry-over from other donors' samples. The chain couples TRBV5-6 to TRBJ1-1; the match to TRBD1 covers 9 bases. Written as DNA, the CDR3 is TGTGCCAGCAGCCCGTCGTCCGGGACAGGGCCCCCCTCTGAAGCTTTCTTT. Residues: CASSPSSGTGPPSEAFF.